These 5 T cell receptor beta chains were all obtained from the same sample, sequenced in a study of response to subunit inactivated influenza vaccine. TCRdb re-called the RT-PCR reads with MiXCR, one entry per CDR3 protein. The data contain about 620,000 distinct CDR3 sequences, about 11% of them singletons. These data were also reused for a study on T cells expressing NK-cell markers. That work states: As the method of synthesis, 5'RACE template switching with UMIs yielded TCR beta cDNA.

The sample here was PBMCs from blood, taken on the day of vaccination. The source is a middle-aged man who received an inactivated influenza vaccine.

This clonotype was seen a few times. The chain carries TRBV29-1 and TRBJ2-7, with 8 bases aligning to TRBD1. The CDR3 totals 16 residues. From germline, CDR1 is SQVTM and CDR2 ANQGSEA. The V gene end was trimmed by 3 bases and the J gene end by 0 bases; junction bases not matched to a gene: 10. The CDR3 DNA reads TGCAGCGTTGAGGAAAGGAGACAGGGGAACTCCTACGAGCAGTACTTC. It codes for CSVEERRQGNSYEQYF.

The V and J genes are TRBV12-3 or TRBV12-4 and TRBJ2-5, with D possibly TRBD2 on 6 matching bases. The CDR3 has 12 residues. V dropped 6 bases and J dropped 8 bases, with 13 bases sitting between them. Written as DNA, the CDR3 is TGTGCCAGCAGCCCTACTAGCTTCACCCAGTACTTC. It codes for CASSPTSFTQYF.

This clonotype was seen a handful of times. The chain employs TRBV4-1 and TRBJ2-2, with 9 bases aligning to TRBD2. The CDR3 length is 14 residues. V shed 9 bases and J 1 base; nucleotides not matched to a gene: 3. CDR1 and CDR2 from the germline V gene are MGHRA and YSYEKL. The CDR3 region is CASYSGGNTGELFF. The DNA for the CDR3 is TGCGCCAGTTATAGCGGGGGGAACACCGGGGAGCTGTTTTTT.

This clonotype was seen a few times. The chain couples TRBV29-1 to TRBJ1-3; D gene unclear. Germline V CDR1 and CDR2: SQVTM, ANQGSEA. Between the trimmed V and J ends, which lost 8 bases and 1 base, there was a span of 12 bases. The CDR3 is made up of 13 amino acids. The CDR3 here is CSISTGSGNTIYF. The DNA for the CDR3 is TGCAGCATCTCGACGGGGTCTGGAAACACCATATATTTT.

Comment on this clonotype: Given a much more abundant clone one base away, this may be a read error. In DNA, the CDR3 is TGTGCCAGCAGTTTACACGCGGAGCTGTTTTTT. Protein product: CASSLHAELFF. The V gene is TRBV12-3 or TRBV12-4, the J gene TRBJ2-2; D remains ambiguous. The CDR3 spans 11 residues. V shed 2 bases and J shed 10 bases, with 5 bases lying between them.